The 2 T cell receptor beta chains reported below all come from one sample, sequenced in a study of blood T cell repertoires in COVID-19. Libraries were prepared by immunoSEQ multiplex PCR; TCRdb keeps only in-frame clonotypes and omits some of them. Of under 200,000 clones in the sample, about 87% were seen once. Sample: peripheral blood. These receptors came from a man aged 40-49 years with active or convalescent COVID-19.

The chain combines TRBV30 with TRBJ2-7, with 7 bases lining up with TRBD1. The V gene's germline CDR1 is GTSNPN and CDR2 SVGIG (reference sequence). This CDR3 contains 13 residues. Trimming took 1 base from V and 3 from J; bases not matched to a gene: 3. CDR3 in amino acids: CAWSEGGNYEQYF. In DNA form, the CDR3 reads TGTGCCTGGAGTGAAGGGGGCAACTACGAGCAGTACTTC.

This sequence joins TRBV24-1 and TRBJ1-5; 9 bases map to TRBD1. The CDR3 loop spans 16 amino acids. Looked up from germline, CDR1 is KGHDR and CDR2 is SFDVKD. V gave up 4 bases and J gave up 4 bases; unmatched junction bases: 7. CDR3 amino acids: CATSDPGTGFNQPQHF. CDR3 DNA sequence: TGTGCCACCAGTGACCCCGGGACAGGGTTTAATCAGCCCCAGCATTTT.